This T cell receptor beta chain stems from a study of vaccination and CD4 T cells after COVID-19. Sequencing of the DNA from cultured CD4+ T cells was carried out with the Oncomine TCR Beta short-read assay. Each CDR3 protein is one row after TCRdb ran MiXCR on the PCR reads. The table lists about 21,000 distinct CDR3 sequences, about 59% of them singletons. This clonotype was seen just once. Its antigen is unknown. The germline V and J ends were trimmed by 3 bases and 6 bases, with 13 bases remaining between them. Germline lookup yields CDR1 LNHDA and CDR2 SQIVND (reference sequence). The CDR3 sequence is 14 residues long. Specified treatment: 10-day PBMC culture with coronavirus spike peptide pools or control peptides (ViraFEST assay). Before and after vaccination, nucleocapsid antibodies were negative, indicating that healthy vaccine recipients had no prior SARS-CoV-2 infection.

The origin of this receptor is a human donor who received a COVID-19 vaccine. The material sequenced was CD4+ T cells from blood, cultured in vitro, taken before SARS-CoV-2 vaccination. The rearrangement links TRBV19 to TRBJ2-3; D might be TRBD1 or TRBD2, each matching 6 bases. CDR3 nucleotides: TGTGCCAGTAGTATTGAAGGGGGGCGGGATACGCAGTATTTT. Translating gives CASSIEGGRDTQYF. Complete variable domain (other parts from reference TRBV19 and TRBJ2-3): DGGITQSPKYLFRKEGQNVTLSCEQNLNHDAMYWYRQDPGQGLRLIYYSQIVNDFQKGDIAEGYSVSREKKESFPLTVTSAQKNPTAFYLCASSIEGGRDTQYFGPGTRLTVL.